The sequence of this T cell receptor beta chain was determined in a study of T-cell reconstitution after alpha-beta-depleted transplantation in children. Germline CDR1 DFQATT, CDR2 SNEGSKA (reference sequence). Trimming left V 3 bases short and J 5 bases short, with 14 bases between. This CDR3 comprises 14 residues. Study-wide results and caveats: The origin of high day-60 TCRbeta diversity in some patients lay in surviving recipient T cells and thymic progenitors. In patients about two months after transplant, alpha-beta T cells reportedly arose from several hundred expanded graft clones.

Preparation of the TCRbeta library used unique molecular identifiers. TCRdb independently ran MiXCR on the PCR reads; one entry per CDR3 protein. The sample lists a few hundred thousand distinct CDR3 sequences, 25% to 30% seen once, with approximately 39% in the top ten. A word on this clonotype: Its target is not known.

The chain links TRBV20-1 to TRBJ2-1; no reliable D call. The specimen comprised PBMCs, sampled before TCRalphabeta/CD19-depleted stem cell transplant. The TCR sequence derives from a boy in the first two years of life with Wiskott-Aldrich syndrome, due to receive a stem cell transplant. For the CDR3, the DNA is TGCAGTGCTAGGTCCCAGGCCGTCAACAATGAGCAGTTCTTC. Its translation: CSARSQAVNNEQFF.